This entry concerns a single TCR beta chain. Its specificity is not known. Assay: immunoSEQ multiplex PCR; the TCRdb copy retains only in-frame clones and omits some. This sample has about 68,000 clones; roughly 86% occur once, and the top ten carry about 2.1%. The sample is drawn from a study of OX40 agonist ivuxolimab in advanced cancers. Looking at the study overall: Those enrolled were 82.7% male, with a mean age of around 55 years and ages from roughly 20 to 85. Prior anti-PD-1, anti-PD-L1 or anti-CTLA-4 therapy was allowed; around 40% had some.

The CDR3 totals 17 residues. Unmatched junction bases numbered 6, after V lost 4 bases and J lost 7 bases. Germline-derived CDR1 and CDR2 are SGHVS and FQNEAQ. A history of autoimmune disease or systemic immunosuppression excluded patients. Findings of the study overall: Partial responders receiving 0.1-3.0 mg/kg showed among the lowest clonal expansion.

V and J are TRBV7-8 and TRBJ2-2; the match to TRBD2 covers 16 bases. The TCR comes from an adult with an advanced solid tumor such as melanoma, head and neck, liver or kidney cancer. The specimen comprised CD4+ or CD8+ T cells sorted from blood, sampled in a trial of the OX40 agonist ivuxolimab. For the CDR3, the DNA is TGTGCCAGCAGCTGGGGGACTAGCGGGAGGGCCGGCGGGGAGCTGTTTTTT. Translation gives CASSWGTSGRAGGELFF.